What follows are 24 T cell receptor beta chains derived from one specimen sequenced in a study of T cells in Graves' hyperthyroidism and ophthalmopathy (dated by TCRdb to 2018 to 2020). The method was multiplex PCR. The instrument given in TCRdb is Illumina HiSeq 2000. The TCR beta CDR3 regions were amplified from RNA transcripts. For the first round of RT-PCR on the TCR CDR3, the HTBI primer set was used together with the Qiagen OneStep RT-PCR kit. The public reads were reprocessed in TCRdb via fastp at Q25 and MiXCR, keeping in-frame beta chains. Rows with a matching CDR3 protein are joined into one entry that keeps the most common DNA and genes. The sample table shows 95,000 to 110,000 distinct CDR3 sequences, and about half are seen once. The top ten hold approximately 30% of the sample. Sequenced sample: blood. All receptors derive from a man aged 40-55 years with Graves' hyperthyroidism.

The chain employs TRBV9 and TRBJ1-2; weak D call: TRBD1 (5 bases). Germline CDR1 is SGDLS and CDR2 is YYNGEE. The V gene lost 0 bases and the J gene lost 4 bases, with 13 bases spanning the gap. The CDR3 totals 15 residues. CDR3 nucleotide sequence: TGTGCCAGCAGCGTAGGGCTAGCGGGGGGCTATGGCTACACCTTC. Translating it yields CASSVGLAGGYGYTF.

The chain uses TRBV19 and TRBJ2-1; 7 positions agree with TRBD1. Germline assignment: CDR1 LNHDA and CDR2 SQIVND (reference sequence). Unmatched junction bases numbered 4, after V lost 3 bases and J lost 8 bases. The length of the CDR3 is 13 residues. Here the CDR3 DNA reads TGTGCCAGTAGTATCGGGACAGATGATGAGCAGTTCTTC. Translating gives CASSIGTDDEQFF.

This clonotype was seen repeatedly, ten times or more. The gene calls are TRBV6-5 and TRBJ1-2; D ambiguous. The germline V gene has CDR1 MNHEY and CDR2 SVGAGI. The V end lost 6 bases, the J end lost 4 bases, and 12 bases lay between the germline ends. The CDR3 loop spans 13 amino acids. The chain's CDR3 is CASRPQSPYGYTF. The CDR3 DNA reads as TGTGCCAGCAGGCCACAGAGCCCCTATGGCTACACCTTC.

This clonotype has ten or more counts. CDR3 DNA sequence: TGTGCCAGCAGCTTCCCCGAGGGCGGCGCAGAAAACACCATATATTTT. Translation gives CASSFPEGGAENTIYF. The rearrangement joins TRBV7-8 to TRBJ1-3; D ambiguous. The germline V and J ends were trimmed by 3 bases and 6 bases, with 18 bases remaining between them. The CDR3 runs 16 residues. Germline-derived CDR1 and CDR2 are SGHVS and FQNEAQ.

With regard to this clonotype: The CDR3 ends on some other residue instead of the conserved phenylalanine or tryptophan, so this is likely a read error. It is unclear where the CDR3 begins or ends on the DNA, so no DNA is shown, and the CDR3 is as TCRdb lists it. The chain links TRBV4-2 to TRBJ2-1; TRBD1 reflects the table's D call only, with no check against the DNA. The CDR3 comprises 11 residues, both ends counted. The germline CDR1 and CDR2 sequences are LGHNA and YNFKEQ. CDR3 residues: CASSQVAGAIY.

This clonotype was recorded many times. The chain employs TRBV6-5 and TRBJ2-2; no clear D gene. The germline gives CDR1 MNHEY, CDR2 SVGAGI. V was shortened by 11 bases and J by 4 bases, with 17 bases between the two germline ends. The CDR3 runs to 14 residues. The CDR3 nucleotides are TGTGCCGCCTCTCGCGGTGTCCTCACCGGGGAGCTGTTTTTT. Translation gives CAASRGVLTGELFF.

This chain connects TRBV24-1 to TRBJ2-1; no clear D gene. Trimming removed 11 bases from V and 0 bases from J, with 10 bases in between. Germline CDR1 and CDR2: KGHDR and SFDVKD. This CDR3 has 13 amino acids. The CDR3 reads CASSPNSYNEQFF. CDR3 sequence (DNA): TGTGCCAGCTCTCCTAACTCCTACAATGAGCAGTTCTTC.

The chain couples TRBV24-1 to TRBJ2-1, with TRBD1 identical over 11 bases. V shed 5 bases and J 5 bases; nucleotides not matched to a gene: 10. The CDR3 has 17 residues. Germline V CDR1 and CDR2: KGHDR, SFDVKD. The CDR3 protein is CATSAPPGTGGNNEQFF. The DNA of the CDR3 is TGTGCCACCAGTGCCCCCCCCGGGACAGGGGGGAACAATGAGCAGTTCTTC.

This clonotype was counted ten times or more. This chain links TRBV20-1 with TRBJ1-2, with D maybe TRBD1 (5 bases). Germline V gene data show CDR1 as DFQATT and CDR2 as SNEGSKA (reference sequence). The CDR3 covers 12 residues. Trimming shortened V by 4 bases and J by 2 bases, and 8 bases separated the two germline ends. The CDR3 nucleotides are TGCAGTGCTAAGACAGAGAACTATGGCTACACCTTC. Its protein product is CSAKTENYGYTF.

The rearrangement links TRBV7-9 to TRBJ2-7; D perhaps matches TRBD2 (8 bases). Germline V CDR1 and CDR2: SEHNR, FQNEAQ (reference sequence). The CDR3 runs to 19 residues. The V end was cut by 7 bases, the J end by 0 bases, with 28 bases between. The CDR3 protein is CASTARRTSRGDSSYEQYF. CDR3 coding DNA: TGTGCCAGCACCGCGAGAAGGACTAGCAGGGGGGATAGCTCCTACGAGCAGTACTTC.

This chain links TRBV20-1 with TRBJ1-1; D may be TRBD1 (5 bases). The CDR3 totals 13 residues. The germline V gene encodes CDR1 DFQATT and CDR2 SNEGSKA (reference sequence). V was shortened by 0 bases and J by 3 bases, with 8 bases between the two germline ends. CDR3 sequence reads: CSARDQGYTEAFF. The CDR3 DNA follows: TGCAGTGCTAGAGATCAGGGCTACACTGAAGCTTTCTTT.

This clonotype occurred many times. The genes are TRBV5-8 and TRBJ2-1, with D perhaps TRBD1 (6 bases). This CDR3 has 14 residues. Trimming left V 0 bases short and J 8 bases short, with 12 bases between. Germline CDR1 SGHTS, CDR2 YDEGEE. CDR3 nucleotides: TGTGCCAGCAGCTTGGAGGTCAGGGGTGATGAGCAGTTCTTC. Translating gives CASSLEVRGDEQFF.

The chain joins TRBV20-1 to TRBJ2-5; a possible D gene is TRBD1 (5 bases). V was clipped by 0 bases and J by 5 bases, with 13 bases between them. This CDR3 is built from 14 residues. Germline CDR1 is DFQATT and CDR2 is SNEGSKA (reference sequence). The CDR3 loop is CSAREGGAGETQYF. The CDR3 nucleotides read TGCAGTGCTAGAGAGGGTGGGGCCGGGGAGACCCAGTACTTC.

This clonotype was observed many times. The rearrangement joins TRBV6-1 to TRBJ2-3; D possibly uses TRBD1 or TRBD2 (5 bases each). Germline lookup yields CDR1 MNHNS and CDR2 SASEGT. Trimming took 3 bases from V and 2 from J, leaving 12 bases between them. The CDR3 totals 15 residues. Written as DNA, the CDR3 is TGTGCCAGCAGTGATTCCCAGGGAGCCACAGATACGCAGTATTTT. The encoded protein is CASSDSQGATDTQYF.

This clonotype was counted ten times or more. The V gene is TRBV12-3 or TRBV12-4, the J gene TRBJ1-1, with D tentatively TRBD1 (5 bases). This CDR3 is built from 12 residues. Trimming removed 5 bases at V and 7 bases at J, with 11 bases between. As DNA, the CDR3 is TGTGCCAGCAGTCGGGACGCTGGTGAAGCTTTCTTT. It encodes CASSRDAGEAFF.

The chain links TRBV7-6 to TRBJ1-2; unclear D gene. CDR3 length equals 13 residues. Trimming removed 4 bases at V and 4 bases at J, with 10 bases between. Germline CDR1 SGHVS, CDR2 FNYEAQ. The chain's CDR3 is CASSSEAGYGYTF. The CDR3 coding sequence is TGTGCCAGCAGCTCTGAGGCAGGCTATGGCTACACCTTC.

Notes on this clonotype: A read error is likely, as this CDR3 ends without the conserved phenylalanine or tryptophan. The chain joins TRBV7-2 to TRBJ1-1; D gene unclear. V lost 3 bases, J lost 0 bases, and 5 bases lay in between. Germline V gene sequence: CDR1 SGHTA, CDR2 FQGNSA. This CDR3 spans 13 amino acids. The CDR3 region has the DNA TGTGCCAGCAGCTTGTGGATGAACACTGAAGCTTTCAGA. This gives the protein CASSLWMNTEAFR.

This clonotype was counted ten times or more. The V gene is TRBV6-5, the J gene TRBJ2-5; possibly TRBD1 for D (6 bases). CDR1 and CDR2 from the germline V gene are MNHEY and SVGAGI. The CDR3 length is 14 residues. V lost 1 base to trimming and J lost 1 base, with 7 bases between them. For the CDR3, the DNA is TGTGCCAGCAGTTACTGGGACACCCAAGAGACCCAGTACTTC. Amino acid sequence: CASSYWDTQETQYF.

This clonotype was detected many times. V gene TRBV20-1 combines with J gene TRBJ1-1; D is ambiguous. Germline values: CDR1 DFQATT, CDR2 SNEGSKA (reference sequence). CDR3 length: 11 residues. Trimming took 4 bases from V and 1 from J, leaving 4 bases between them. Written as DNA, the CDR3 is TGCAGTGCTACAAAGAACACTGAAGCTTTCTTT. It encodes CSATKNTEAFF.

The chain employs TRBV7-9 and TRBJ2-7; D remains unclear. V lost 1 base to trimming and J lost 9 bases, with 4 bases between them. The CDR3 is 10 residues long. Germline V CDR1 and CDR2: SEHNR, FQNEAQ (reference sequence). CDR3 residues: CASSLGLQYF. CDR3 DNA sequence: TGTGCCAGCAGCTTAGGATTGCAGTACTTC.

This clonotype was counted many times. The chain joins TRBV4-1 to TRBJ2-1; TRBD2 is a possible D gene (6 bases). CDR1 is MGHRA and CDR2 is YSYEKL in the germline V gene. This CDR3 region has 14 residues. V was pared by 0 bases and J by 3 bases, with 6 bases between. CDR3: CASSQEGGYNEQFF. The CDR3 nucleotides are TGCGCCAGCAGCCAAGAGGGAGGCTACAATGAGCAGTTCTTC.

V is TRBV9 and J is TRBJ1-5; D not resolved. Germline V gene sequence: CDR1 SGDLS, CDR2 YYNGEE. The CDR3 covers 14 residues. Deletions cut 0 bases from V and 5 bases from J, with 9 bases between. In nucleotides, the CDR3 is TGTGCCAGCAGCGTAGGGAGGGTTTATCAGCCCCAGCATTTT. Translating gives CASSVGRVYQPQHF. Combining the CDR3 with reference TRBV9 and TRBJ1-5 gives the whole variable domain DSGVTQTPKHLITATGQRVTLRCSPRSGDLSVYWYQQSLDQGLQFLIQYYNGEERAKGNILERFSAQQFPDLHSELNLSSLELGDSALYFCASSVGRVYQPQHFGDGTRLSIL.

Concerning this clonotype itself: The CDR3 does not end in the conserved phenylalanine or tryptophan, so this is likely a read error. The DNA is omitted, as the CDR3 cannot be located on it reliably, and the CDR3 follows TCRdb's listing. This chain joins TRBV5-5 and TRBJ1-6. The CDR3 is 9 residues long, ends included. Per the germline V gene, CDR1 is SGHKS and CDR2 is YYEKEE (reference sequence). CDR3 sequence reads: CASSSHPHD.

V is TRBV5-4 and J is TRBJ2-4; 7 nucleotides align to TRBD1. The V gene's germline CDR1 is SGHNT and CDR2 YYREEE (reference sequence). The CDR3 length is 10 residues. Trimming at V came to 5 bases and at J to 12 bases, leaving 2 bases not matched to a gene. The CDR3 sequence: CASSGTDQYF. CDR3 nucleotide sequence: TGTGCCAGCAGTGGGACAGATCAGTACTTC.